One and the same sample provided the 32 T cell receptor beta chains below, sequenced in a study of T-cell memory formation after mild COVID-19. TCRdb fed the 5' RACE reads into MiXCR, producing one record per CDR3 protein. In the table there are around 320,000 distinct CDR3 sequences, 25% to 30% of which are singletons. Sequenced material: PBMCs or a T cell subset sorted from them (not recorded which). Receptors originate from an adult woman who had mild COVID-19 (a few samples of this study predate the infection). Cell type and time point are not known.

This clonotype was picked up many times. This chain connects TRBV4-1 to TRBJ2-1, with 16 bases fitting TRBD2. CDR1 MGHRA and CDR2 YSYEKL come from the germline V gene. Trimming took 3 bases from V and 7 from J; bases not matched to a gene: 3. The CDR3 contains 16 residues. The CDR3, as DNA: TGCGCCAGCAGCCAGGGGACTAGCGGGGGGGCAAATGAGCAGTTCTTC. It codes for CASSQGTSGGANEQFF.

The CDR3: CASSRTSGAHEQYF. The CDR3 coding sequence is TGTGCCAGCAGCCGGACTAGCGGGGCACACGAGCAGTACTTC. This chain links TRBV7-8 with TRBJ2-7, with 12 bases matching TRBD2. The length of the CDR3 is 14 residues. V was clipped by 5 bases and J by 5 bases; unmatched bases: 4. Germline-derived CDR1 and CDR2 are SGHVS and FQNEAQ. The variable domain in full, with the rest retrieved from reference TRBV7-8 and TRBJ2-7, is GAGVSQSPRYKVAKRGQDVALRCDPISGHVSLFWYQQALGQGPEFLTYFQNEAQLDKSGLPSDRFFAERPEGSVSTLKIQRTQQEDSAVYLCASSRTSGAHEQYFGPGTRLTVT.

This sequence joins TRBV15 and TRBJ1-1; tentative D call: TRBD1 (5 bases). CDR3 size: 13 residues. The V gene's germline CDR1 is LNHNV and CDR2 YYDKDF (reference sequence). Trimming pared 0 bases from V and 8 bases from J, leaving 10 bases between. Here the CDR3 reads CATSRDQAGEAFF. In DNA, the CDR3 is TGTGCCACCAGCAGAGATCAGGCAGGGGAAGCTTTCTTT.

The chain has TRBV7-9 and TRBJ2-6; perhaps TRBD1 as D (5 bases). Trimming took off 5 bases at V and 2 bases at J, with 7 bases between the two ends. Germline lookup yields CDR1 SEHNR and CDR2 FQNEAQ (reference sequence). The CDR3 consists of 14 residues. The CDR3 region is CASSMGPGANVLTF. CDR3 DNA sequence: TGTGCCAGCAGCATGGGGCCTGGGGCCAACGTCCTGACTTTC. Combining the CDR3 with reference TRBV7-9 and TRBJ2-6 gives the whole variable domain DTGVSQNPRHKITKRGQNVTFRCDPISEHNRLYWYRQTLGQGPEFLTYFQNEAQLEKSRLLSDRFSAERPKGSFSTLEIQRTEQGDSAMYLCASSMGPGANVLTFGAGSRLTVL.

This clonotype was seen a few times. This sequence joins TRBV5-1 and TRBJ2-3, with a possible D match to TRBD2 (5 bases). Trimming stripped 2 bases from V and 2 bases from J, with 9 bases between. This CDR3 has 14 residues. Germline values: CDR1 SGHRS, CDR2 YFSETQ. The CDR3 DNA is TGCGCCAGCAGCTTAGCGGCCCCCACAGATACGCAGTATTTT. This sequence encodes CASSLAAPTDTQYF.

This clonotype was counted between two and nine times. CDR3: CASSLDPGDEQFF. The DNA for the CDR3 is TGTGCCAGCAGCTTAGACCCTGGGGATGAGCAGTTCTTC. The chain employs TRBV7-2 and TRBJ2-1; D gene unclear. The V end lost 1 base, the J end lost 8 bases, and 9 bases lay between the germline ends. This CDR3 has 13 amino acids. CDR1 and CDR2 from the germline V gene are SGHTA and FQGNSA.

The chain couples TRBV5-1 to TRBJ2-2; tentative D call: TRBD1 (6 bases). V was shortened by 4 bases and J by 0 bases, with 16 bases between the two germline ends. This CDR3 contains 17 residues. Germline CDR1 is SGHRS and CDR2 is YFSETQ. The CDR3 spells CASSVRSHRANTGELFF. The CDR3 region has the DNA TGCGCCAGCAGCGTAAGGAGCCACAGGGCGAACACCGGGGAGCTGTTTTTT.

The chain joins TRBV7-9 to TRBJ2-5, with D unclear. Trimming removed 5 bases at V and 5 bases at J, with 3 bases between. Germline V gene data show CDR1 as SEHNR and CDR2 as FQNEAQ (reference sequence). This CDR3 spans 10 amino acids. CDR3 residues: CASSIETQYF. CDR3 DNA sequence: TGTGCCAGCAGCATTGAGACCCAGTACTTC.

This clonotype was counted a few times. The V gene is TRBV12-3 or TRBV12-4, the J gene TRBJ1-2; D uncertain. This CDR3 contains 14 residues. Trimming shortened V by 5 bases and J by 6 bases, and 16 bases separated the two germline ends. The CDR3 is CASSLVSEYDGYTF. CDR3 sequence (DNA): TGTGCCAGCAGTCTCGTGAGTGAGTACGATGGCTACACCTTC.

The V gene is TRBV27, the J gene TRBJ2-1; possible D gene TRBD1, 6 bases. From germline, CDR1 is MNHEY and CDR2 SMNVEV (reference sequence). The CDR3 loop spans 18 amino acids. The germline V and J ends were trimmed by 4 bases and 2 bases, with 21 bases remaining between them. The CDR3 here is CASSSASETGGTYNEQFF. CDR3 DNA: TGTGCCAGCAGTTCCGCTTCGGAGACAGGTGGAACCTACAATGAGCAGTTCTTC.

This chain uses TRBV27 with TRBJ2-2; no clear D. CDR3 length equals 13 residues. V was pared by 5 bases and J by 4 bases, with 8 bases between. The V gene's germline CDR1 is MNHEY and CDR2 SMNVEV (reference sequence). CDR3 in DNA: TGTGCCAGCAGTCCCCTGTCCACCGGGGAGCTGTTTTTT. Amino acid sequence: CASSPLSTGELFF.

The V call is TRBV16, the J call TRBJ1-6, with 8 bases fitting TRBD1. The CDR3 runs to 16 residues. J gave up 7 bases and V 1 base, and 6 bases lay outside the gene matches. The V gene's germline CDR1 is KGHSY and CDR2 FQNENV. CDR3 coding DNA: TGTGCCAGCAGCCAATTAGGGGACAGGATAAATTCACCCCTCCACTTT. Its translation is CASSQLGDRINSPLHF.

This clonotype was recorded at least ten times. J is TRBJ1-2 and V is TRBV12-3 or TRBV12-4; D gene unclear. Trimming pared 6 bases from V and 6 bases from J, leaving 14 bases between. The length of the CDR3 is 13 residues. The CDR3 DNA follows: TGTGCCAGCAGAATTACGGCCGGGGATGGCTACACCTTC. It specifies CASRITAGDGYTF.

The chain has TRBV5-4 and TRBJ2-2, with 9 bases fitting TRBD1. The CDR3 is made up of 16 amino acids. Germline-derived CDR1 and CDR2 are SGHNT and YYREEE (reference sequence). The V and J ends lost 1 base and 2 bases, in that order; junction bases with no gene match: 3. CDR3 DNA: TGTGCCAGCAGCTTGATGGGACAGGGTAACACCGGGGAGCTGTTTTTT. Translation: CASSLMGQGNTGELFF.

This clonotype was seen a few times. V gene TRBV4-1 combines with J gene TRBJ2-3; the match to TRBD1 covers 10 bases. Trimming removed 6 bases from V and 1 base from J; junction bases left unmatched: 10. Per the germline V gene, CDR1 is MGHRA and CDR2 is YSYEKL. The CDR3 consists of 17 residues. The CDR3 loop reads CASSLETGGVGTDTQYF. The CDR3 DNA sequence: TGCGCCAGCAGTTTGGAGACAGGGGGCGTGGGCACAGATACGCAGTATTTT.

The CDR3 spells CASSYTGGSTGYTF. CDR3 sequence (DNA): TGTGCCAGCAGTTACACTGGAGGATCGACCGGCTACACCTTC. The genes are TRBV6-5 and TRBJ1-2, with unresolved D. The germline gives CDR1 MNHEY, CDR2 SVGAGI. The V gene lost 2 bases and the J gene lost 8 bases, with 15 bases spanning the gap. The CDR3 loop spans 14 amino acids.

This clonotype has just a few counts. The chain links TRBV18 to TRBJ1-2; 7 bases agree with TRBD1. CDR1 KGHSH and CDR2 LQKENI come from the germline V gene. Trimming removed 4 bases from V and 4 bases from J; junction bases left unmatched: 6. This CDR3 comprises 14 residues. In DNA, the CDR3 is TGTGCCAGCTCACGGGAAGGGGGCGGCTATGGCTACACCTTC. Its protein product is CASSREGGGYGYTF.

The rearrangement links TRBV9 to TRBJ1-1; D gene unclear. The CDR3 runs 13 residues. V was trimmed by 4 bases and J by 4 bases, leaving 11 bases between them. Germline assignment: CDR1 SGDLS and CDR2 YYNGEE. The chain's CDR3 is CASSSPWGTEAFF. For the CDR3, the DNA is TGTGCCAGCAGCTCCCCCTGGGGCACTGAAGCTTTCTTT.

The genes are TRBV5-1 and TRBJ2-7; no definite D call. CDR1 is SGHRS and CDR2 is YFSETQ in the germline V gene. CDR3 length: 15 amino acids. V was trimmed by 1 base and J by 6 bases, leaving 17 bases between them. This CDR3 is CASSLMAARASEQYF. In DNA, the CDR3 is TGCGCCAGCAGCTTGATGGCCGCGCGAGCCTCCGAGCAGTACTTC.

The rearrangement joins TRBV20-1 to TRBJ2-1, with a tentative D call TRBD1 (6 bases). CDR1 is DFQATT and CDR2 is SNEGSKA in the germline V gene (reference sequence). The V and J ends lost 3 bases and 7 bases respectively, with 19 bases between them. The CDR3 is 15 amino acids. The CDR3 protein is CSARDNGRGRNEQFF. The CDR3 DNA sequence: TGCAGTGCTAGGGATAATGGCAGGGGCAGGAATGAGCAGTTCTTC.

In this sample, this clonotype turned up a few times. The V and J genes are TRBV9 and TRBJ2-1, with D uncertain. CDR1 is SGDLS and CDR2 is YYNGEE in the germline V gene. CDR3 length: 15 amino acids. Trimming took 0 bases from V and 1 from J, leaving 8 bases between them. The CDR3 DNA is TGTGCCAGCAGCGTAGGCAAAGGGTCCTACAATGAGCAGTTCTTC. It yields the protein CASSVGKGSYNEQFF.

This sequence joins TRBV25-1 and TRBJ1-6; the D is unclear. The CDR3 runs 14 residues. Per the germline V gene, CDR1 is MGHDK and CDR2 is SYGVNS. V lost 2 bases and J 10 bases, leaving 12 bases between the germline ends. The CDR3 nucleotides are TGTGCCAGCAGTGAAGCCAGCCCGAGGTCACCCCTCCACTTT. Protein: CASSEASPRSPLHF.

This clonotype appeared a few times. The rearrangement links TRBV7-8 to TRBJ2-7; no reliable D call. The V end was cut by 3 bases, the J end by 2 bases, with 11 bases between. Germline loops: CDR1 SGHVS, CDR2 FQNEAQ. The length of the CDR3 is 14 residues. CDR3 nucleotide sequence: TGTGCCAGCAGCTTTGCCTCCGCCACCTACGAGCAGTACTTC. Its protein is CASSFASATYEQYF. The whole variable domain, remainder taken from reference TRBV7-8 and TRBJ2-7, is GAGVSQSPRYKVAKRGQDVALRCDPISGHVSLFWYQQALGQGPEFLTYFQNEAQLDKSGLPSDRFFAERPEGSVSTLKIQRTQQEDSAVYLCASSFASATYEQYFGPGTRLTVT.

This clonotype has just a few counts. The chain is built from TRBV5-1 and TRBJ2-3, with D perhaps being TRBD1 or TRBD2 (5 bases each). The V end was cut by 4 bases, the J end by 5 bases, with 11 bases between. The germline V gene encodes CDR1 SGHRS and CDR2 YFSETQ. This CDR3 region has 13 residues. CDR3 sequence: CASSLRDGDTQYF. The CDR3 nucleotides read TGCGCCAGCAGCCTCCGGGACGGAGATACGCAGTATTTT. The variable domain in full, with the rest retrieved from reference TRBV5-1 and TRBJ2-3, is KAGVTQTPRYLIKTRGQQVTLSCSPISGHRSVSWYQQTPGQGLQFLFEYFSETQRNKGNFPGRFSGRQFSNSRSEMNVSTLELGDSALYLCASSLRDGDTQYFGPGTRLTVL.

This clonotype was detected a few times. CDR3 DNA: TGCGCCAGCAGCTTGGTCGGACTAGCGGCAGCCAAAAACATTCAGTACTTC. This gives the protein CASSLVGLAAAKNIQYF. The chain uses TRBV5-1 and TRBJ2-4, with 10 bases fitting TRBD2. V was clipped by 0 bases and J by 0 bases; unmatched bases: 3. Germline V gene lookup returns CDR1 SGHRS and CDR2 YFSETQ. The CDR3 length is 17 residues.

The table lists this clonotype with a few counts. The chain has TRBV12-3 or TRBV12-4 and TRBJ2-3; 11 bases match TRBD2. CDR3 length equals 16 residues. V was pared by 8 bases and J by 8 bases, with 15 bases of the junction left unmatched. The CDR3 region has the DNA TGTGCCAGCTCTAGCGTGGGACTAGCGGCGACTCGTACGCAGTATTTT. Protein sequence: CASSSVGLAATRTQYF.

The chain has TRBV13 and TRBJ1-2; TRBD1 agrees at 10 bases. The CDR3 runs 16 residues. Germline V gene sequence: CDR1 PRHDT, CDR2 FYEKMQ (reference sequence). V lost 5 bases to trimming and J lost 4 bases; unmatched junction nucleotides: 10. Here the CDR3 reads CASSDTPGTGVYGYTF. In DNA form, the CDR3 reads TGTGCCAGCAGCGATACCCCCGGGACAGGGGTCTATGGCTACACCTTC.

The chain recombines TRBV4-2 with TRBJ2-1; 11 positions agree with TRBD2. The CDR3 is made up of 18 amino acids. CDR1 LGHNA and CDR2 YNFKEQ come from the germline V gene. Unmatched junction bases numbered 16, after V lost 3 bases and J lost 9 bases. The CDR3 coding sequence is TGTGCCAGCAGCCATCAATCGGGGGCTAGCGGGAGGAATAGTGAGCAGTTCTTC. Its translation is CASSHQSGASGRNSEQFF.

The chain recombines TRBV29-1 with TRBJ2-3; D not resolved. Germline V gene lookup returns CDR1 SQVTM and CDR2 ANQGSEA. With 2 bases removed from V and 10 bases from J, the gap between germline ends came to 16 bases. There are 13 residues in the CDR3. This CDR3 is CSVEPPLGSAQYF. CDR3 DNA: TGCAGCGTTGAACCTCCATTGGGCTCCGCGCAGTATTTT.

This chain connects TRBV20-1 to TRBJ2-1; unclear D gene. Germline CDR1 and CDR2: DFQATT and SNEGSKA (reference sequence). The V gene lost 0 bases and the J gene lost 9 bases, with 15 bases spanning the gap. This CDR3 region has 14 residues. The chain's CDR3 is CSARDGTISGEQFF. The CDR3 bases are TGCAGTGCTAGAGATGGTACCATCTCCGGTGAGCAGTTCTTC.

V and J are TRBV4-2 and TRBJ2-7, with TRBD1 matching over 7 bases. CDR3 size: 15 residues. After removal of 3 bases from V and 3 bases from J, the junction contained 8 bases not matched to a gene. CDR1 LGHNA and CDR2 YNFKEQ come from the germline V gene. For the CDR3, the DNA is TGTGCCAGCAGCCAGGAGCGACAGGGAGTCTACGAGCAGTACTTC. This encodes CASSQERQGVYEQYF.

The chain uses TRBV19 and TRBJ2-1; the match to TRBD2 covers 9 bases. Germline CDR1 is LNHDA and CDR2 is SQIVND (reference sequence). Trimming cost V 5 bases and J 7 bases; bases outside gene matches: 9. The CDR3 totals 15 residues. The CDR3 DNA reads TGTGCCAGTAGTCTGGGACTAGCCGTTGGGAATGAGCAGTTCTTC. This gives the protein CASSLGLAVGNEQFF.